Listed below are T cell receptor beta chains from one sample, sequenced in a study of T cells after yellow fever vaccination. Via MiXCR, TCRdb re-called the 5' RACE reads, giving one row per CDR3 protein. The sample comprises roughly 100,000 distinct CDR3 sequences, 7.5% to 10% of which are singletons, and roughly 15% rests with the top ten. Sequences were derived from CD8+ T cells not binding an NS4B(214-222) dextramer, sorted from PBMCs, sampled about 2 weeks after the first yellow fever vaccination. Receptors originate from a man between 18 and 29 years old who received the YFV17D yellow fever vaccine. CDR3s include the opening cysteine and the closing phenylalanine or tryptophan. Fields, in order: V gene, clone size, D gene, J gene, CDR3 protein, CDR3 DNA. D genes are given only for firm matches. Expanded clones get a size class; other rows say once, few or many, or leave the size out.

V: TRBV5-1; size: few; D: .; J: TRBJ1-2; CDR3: CASSLSSFYGYTF; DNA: TGCGCCAGCAGCTTGTCCAGTTTCTATGGCTACACCTTC
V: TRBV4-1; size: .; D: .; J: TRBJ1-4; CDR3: CASSPLDGTTNEKLFF; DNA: TGCGCCAGCAGCCCCCTTGACGGAACAACTAATGAAAAACTGTTTTTT
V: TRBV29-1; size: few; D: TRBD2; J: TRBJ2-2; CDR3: CSVAFSGGPNTGELFF; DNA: TGCAGCGTTGCTTTTAGCGGGGGCCCGAACACCGGGGAGCTGTTTTTT
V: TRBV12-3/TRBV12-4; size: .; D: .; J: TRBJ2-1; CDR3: CASSFPNSNEQFF; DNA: TGTGCCAGCAGTTTCCCGAACTCCAATGAGCAGTTCTTC
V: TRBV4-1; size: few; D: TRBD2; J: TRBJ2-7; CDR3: CASSQVTSGNEQYF; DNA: TGCGCCAGCAGCCAAGTGACTAGCGGCAACGAGCAGTACTTC
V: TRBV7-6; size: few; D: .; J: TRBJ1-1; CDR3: CASSNRGGAEAFF; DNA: TGTGCCAGCAGCAATAGGGGGGGGGCTGAAGCTTTCTTT
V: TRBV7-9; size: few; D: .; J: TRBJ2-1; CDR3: CASSSALVTRRNEQFF; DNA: TGTGCCAGCAGCTCCGCCCTGGTAACTAGACGCAATGAGCAGTTCTTC
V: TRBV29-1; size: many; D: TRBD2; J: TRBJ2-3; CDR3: CSVIAGGPIDTQYF; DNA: TGCAGCGTCATAGCGGGGGGGCCGATAGATACGCAGTATTTT
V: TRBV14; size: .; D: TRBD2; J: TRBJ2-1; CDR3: CASSPLAGVSYNEQFF; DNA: TGTGCCAGCAGCCCCCTAGCGGGGGTTTCCTACAATGAGCAGTTCTTC
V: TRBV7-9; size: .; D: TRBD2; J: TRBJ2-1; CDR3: CASSFQAGAYNEQFF; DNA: TGTGCCAGCAGCTTCCAAGCGGGGGCCTACAATGAGCAGTTCTTC
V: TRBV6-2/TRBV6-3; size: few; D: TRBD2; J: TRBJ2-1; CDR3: CASSFLAGETYNEQFF; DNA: TGTGCCAGCAGTTTTTTAGCGGGGGAGACCTACAATGAGCAGTTCTTC
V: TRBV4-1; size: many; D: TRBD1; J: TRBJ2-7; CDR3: CASSQPTGYEQYF; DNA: TGCGCCAGCAGCCAACCGACAGGGTATGAGCAGTACTTC
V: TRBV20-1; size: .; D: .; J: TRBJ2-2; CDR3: CSALQRRYANTGELFF; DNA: TGCAGTGCTTTGCAACGGCGGTACGCGAACACCGGGGAGCTGTTTTTT
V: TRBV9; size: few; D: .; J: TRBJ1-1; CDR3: CASSVADSGYTEAFF; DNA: TGTGCCAGCAGCGTAGCTGACAGCGGGTACACTGAAGCTTTCTTT
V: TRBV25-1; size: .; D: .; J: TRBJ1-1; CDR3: CASSATGNTEAFF; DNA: TGTGCCAGCAGTGCGACAGGGAACACTGAAGCTTTCTTT
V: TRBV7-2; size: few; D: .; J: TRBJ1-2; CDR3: CASSLAGANYGYTF; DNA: TGTGCCAGCAGCTTAGCAGGGGCTAACTATGGCTACACCTTC
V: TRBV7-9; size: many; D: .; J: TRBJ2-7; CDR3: CASSSGPYEQYF; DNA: TGTGCCAGCAGCTCGGGTCCCTACGAGCAGTACTTC
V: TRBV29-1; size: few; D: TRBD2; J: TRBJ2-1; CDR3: CSVEAVAGALTNNEQFF; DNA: TGCAGCGTTGAAGCAGTAGCGGGGGCCTTGACAAACAATGAGCAGTTCTTC
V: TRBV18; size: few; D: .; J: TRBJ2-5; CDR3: CASSPSVVSETQYF; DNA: TGTGCCAGCTCACCCTCAGTCGTTTCAGAGACCCAGTACTTC
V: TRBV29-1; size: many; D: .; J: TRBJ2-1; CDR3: CSVMEPVFNEQFF; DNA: TGCAGCGTCATGGAGCCGGTTTTTAATGAGCAGTTCTTC
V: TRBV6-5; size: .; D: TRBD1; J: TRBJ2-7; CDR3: CASSYATGGYEQYF; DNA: TGTGCCAGCAGTTACGCTACAGGGGGCTACGAGCAGTACTTC
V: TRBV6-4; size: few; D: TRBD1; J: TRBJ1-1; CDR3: CASSITGTGPSRVTEAFF; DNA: TGTGCCAGCAGTATAACCGGGACAGGTCCTTCACGGGTTACTGAAGCTTTCTTT